These 19 T cell receptor beta chains came from one sample sequenced in a study of regulatory T cells in long-lasting Graves disease. Stated time point: newly diagnosed GD, antithyroid drugs for less than 3 months. With RNA extracted from PBMCs as input, the TCR library was made. Building of the TCR beta libraries involved iRepertoire HTBI primers and Arm-PCR of CDR3 regions. One entry per CDR3 protein results from TCRdb running MiXCR on the multiplex PCR reads. The repertoire holds 200,000 to 250,000 distinct CDR3 sequences, with roughly 19% as singletons. This sample also appeared in a second study, on T cells in Graves' hyperthyroidism and ophthalmopathy.

The sequences come from peripheral blood mononuclear cells (PBMCs), collected at new diagnosis, from a patient treated with antithyroid drugs. The receptors here all came from a woman under 40 with Graves disease.

This clonotype was seen ten or more times. V usage is TRBV5-1 and J usage is TRBJ2-3; D is perhaps TRBD2 (5 bases). The V end was cut by 3 bases, the J end by 1 base, with 12 bases between. CDR3 length: 15 amino acids. Germline V gene lookup returns CDR1 SGHRS and CDR2 YFSETQ. The CDR3 bases are TGCGCCAGCAGCTCCGTACTAGGAGGCACAGATACGCAGTATTTT. Its protein product is CASSSVLGGTDTQYF. The full variable domain, completed using reference TRBV5-1 and TRBJ2-3, is KAGVTQTPRYLIKTRGQQVTLSCSPISGHRSVSWYQQTPGQGLQFLFEYFSETQRNKGNFPGRFSGRQFSNSRSEMNVSTLELGDSALYLCASSSVLGGTDTQYFGPGTRLTVL.

The sample holds many counts of this clonotype. J is TRBJ1-1 and V is TRBV6-1, with D uncertain. The CDR3 contains 12 residues. V lost 8 bases to trimming and J lost 4 bases, with 11 bases between them. Germline values: CDR1 MNHNS, CDR2 SASEGT. This CDR3 is CASGKPATEAFF. The CDR3 DNA is TGTGCCAGCGGGAAACCCGCCACTGAAGCTTTCTTT.

This clonotype was observed many times. The chain combines TRBV7-9 with TRBJ2-5, with 7 bases identical to TRBD2. Germline V gene lookup returns CDR1 SEHNR and CDR2 FQNEAQ (reference sequence). The CDR3 is 16 residues long. The J segment lost 1 base and the V segment lost 5 bases, leaving 10 bases of the junction unmatched. The CDR3 spells CASSLTGGTFQETQYF. In DNA, the CDR3 is TGTGCCAGCAGCCTTACCGGGGGGACCTTCCAAGAGACCCAGTACTTC.

This clonotype was seen many times. The CDR3: CASSFDRGNYEQYF. Written as DNA, the CDR3 is TGTGCCAGCAGCTTCGACAGGGGGAATTACGAGCAGTACTTC. V usage is TRBV7-9 and J usage is TRBJ2-7; 9 bases line up with TRBD1. J gave up 4 bases and V 3 bases, and 4 bases lay outside the gene matches. From germline, CDR1 is SEHNR and CDR2 FQNEAQ (reference sequence). There are 14 residues in the CDR3.

This clonotype was counted many times. The chain carries TRBV19 and TRBJ1-2; D is undetermined. Trimming removed 5 bases at V and 1 base at J, with 20 bases between. Germline CDR1 reads LNHDA; CDR2 reads SQIVND (reference sequence). The CDR3 has 17 residues. For the CDR3, the DNA is TGTGCCAGTAGTGGCTTACTCCCACGGGAGATTAACTATGGCTACACCTTC. Translation gives CASSGLLPREINYGYTF.

This clonotype is labeled as medium-sized. V and J are TRBV12-3 or TRBV12-4 and TRBJ1-5, with a weak D call TRBD1 (5 bases). The CDR3 length is 14 residues. V was trimmed by 6 bases and J by 5 bases, leaving 14 bases between them. For the CDR3, the DNA is TGTGCCAGCAGCCTTCAGGGTCCTTATCAGCCCCAGCATTTT. This sequence encodes CASSLQGPYQPQHF.

This clonotype was picked up many times. The J gene is TRBJ1-1, the V gene TRBV19; 7 bases are shared with TRBD1. This CDR3 is built from 15 residues. Trimming took 5 bases from V and 1 from J; bases not matched to a gene: 7. Per germline, CDR1 LNHDA and CDR2 SQIVND (reference sequence). The CDR3 loop is CASSQARDRNTEAFF. The CDR3 coding sequence is TGTGCCAGTAGTCAAGCCCGGGACAGGAACACTGAAGCTTTCTTT.

This clonotype was detected many times. V gene TRBV5-1 combines with J gene TRBJ2-1, with 7 bases that match TRBD1. CDR3 size: 15 residues. The germline V gene encodes CDR1 SGHRS and CDR2 YFSETQ. With V trimmed by 5 bases and J by 5 bases, 10 bases remained unmatched. The CDR3 DNA sequence: TGCGCCAGCAGTTCACAGGGGTTCGGTAACAATGAGCAGTTCTTC. Amino acids: CASSSQGFGNNEQFF.

The sample holds many counts of this clonotype. The V gene is TRBV28, the J gene TRBJ2-1; unclear D gene. This CDR3 spans 15 amino acids. Trimming took off 6 bases at V and 0 bases at J, with 12 bases between the two ends. Germline V gene lookup returns CDR1 MDHEN and CDR2 SYDVKM. The CDR3 sequence: CASSLPPSSYNEQFF. The CDR3 DNA sequence: TGTGCCAGCAGCCTGCCCCCTAGCTCCTACAATGAGCAGTTCTTC.

The chain couples TRBV5-6 to TRBJ2-5; D remains ambiguous. In germline, CDR1 is SGHDT, CDR2 YYEEEE. The length of the CDR3 is 13 residues. Trimming removed 0 bases at V and 5 bases at J, with 8 bases between. Here the CDR3 DNA reads TGTGCCAGCAGCTTGGGGGGATGGGAGACCCAGTACTTC. As protein: CASSLGGWETQYF.

The gene calls are TRBV4-1 and TRBJ2-2; TRBD1 agrees at 9 bases. The CDR3 contains 16 residues. Germline values: CDR1 MGHRA, CDR2 YSYEKL. Trimming removed 6 bases from V and 4 bases from J; junction bases left unmatched: 9. CDR3 DNA: TGCGCCAGCAGGGACAGGGGAGGGGTATTCACCGGGGAGCTGTTTTTT. Its translation: CASRDRGGVFTGELFF.

This clonotype was detected ten times or more. The rearrangement joins TRBV19 to TRBJ1-5, with D perhaps TRBD1 (5 bases). Germline V lookup: CDR1 LNHDA, CDR2 SQIVND (reference sequence). The CDR3 runs 16 residues. Trimming took 4 bases from V and 0 from J, leaving 13 bases between them. CDR3 protein: CASSRRQPNSNQPQHF. CDR3 sequence (DNA): TGTGCCAGTAGTAGAAGACAGCCTAATAGCAATCAGCCCCAGCATTTT.

This clonotype was counted many times. The chain combines TRBV27 with TRBJ2-1; 9 nucleotides agree with TRBD1. From germline, CDR1 is MNHEY and CDR2 SMNVEV (reference sequence). The CDR3 is 14 amino acids. Trimming at V came to 5 bases and at J to 6 bases, leaving 5 bases not matched to a gene. The CDR3 DNA reads TGTGCCAGCAGTACCGGGACAGGGTTCAATGAGCAGTTCTTC. Translating it yields CASSTGTGFNEQFF.

This clonotype was seen more than once but under ten times. This chain joins TRBV7-9 and TRBJ2-1; TRBD2 matches at 14 bases. CDR3 length equals 19 residues. Trimming cost V 4 bases and J 4 bases; bases outside gene matches: 12. The V gene's germline CDR1 is SEHNR and CDR2 FQNEAQ (reference sequence). CDR3 coding DNA: TGTGCCAGCAGCTCGGCCCTGGGACTAGCGGGGGCTTCATACAATGAGCAGTTCTTC. Its protein product is CASSSALGLAGASYNEQFF.

The table lists this clonotype with many counts. The genes are TRBV5-5 and TRBJ1-4, with no clear D. V was trimmed by 1 base and J by 3 bases, leaving 4 bases between them. Germline V gives CDR1 SGHKS, CDR2 YYEKEE (reference sequence). The CDR3 runs to 13 residues. The CDR3 region has the DNA TGTGCCAGCAGCTTGCAAGCTAATGAAAAACTGTTTTTT. As protein: CASSLQANEKLFF.

This clonotype was observed many times. The rearrangement joins TRBV30 to TRBJ1-4; D unclear. V gave up 0 bases and J gave up 6 bases, with 5 bases separating them. Germline loops: CDR1 GTSNPN, CDR2 SVGIG (reference sequence). The CDR3 has 12 amino acids. This chain's CDR3 is CAWSVNDEKLFF. CDR3 DNA sequence: TGTGCCTGGAGTGTGAACGATGAAAAACTGTTTTTT.

In its sample, this clonotype was seen many times. V and J are TRBV11-2 and TRBJ2-7; 9 nucleotides agree with TRBD1. The ends lost 1 base at V and 0 bases at J; junction bases unmatched: 7. CDR1 SGHAT and CDR2 FQNNGV come from the germline V gene. The CDR3 totals 17 residues. The CDR3 protein is CASSLATGGQSSYEQYF. CDR3 nucleotide sequence: TGTGCCAGCAGCTTAGCCACAGGGGGCCAGAGCTCCTACGAGCAGTACTTC. Full variable domain (remainder filled in from reference TRBV11-2 and TRBJ2-7): EAGVAQSPRYKIIEKRQSVAFWCNPISGHATLYWYQQILGQGPKLLIQFQNNGVVDDSQLPKDRFSAERLKGVDSTLKIQPAKLEDSAVYLCASSLATGGQSSYEQYFGPGTRLTVT.

This clonotype was seen a few times. The CDR3 ends on some other residue instead of the conserved phenylalanine or tryptophan, so this is likely a read error. The chain employs TRBV6-2 or TRBV6-3 and TRBJ1-2, with D uncertain. Germline V lookup: CDR1 MNHEY, CDR2 SVGEGT. The CDR3 sequence is 13 residues long. The V end was cut by 4 bases, the J end by 7 bases, with 13 bases between. CDR3 region: CASSFGELLGYTS. In nucleotides, the CDR3 is TGTGCCAGCAGTTTTGGGGAGTTGCTTGGCTACACCTCC.

With regard to this clonotype: This likely came from a read error, as a far larger clone is one base away. The rearrangement uses TRBV11-2 and TRBJ2-7; D is perhaps TRBD2 (6 bases). Germline CDR1 reads SGHAT; CDR2 reads FQNNGV. The CDR3 consists of 12 residues. Trimming cost V 10 bases and J 7 bases, with 17 bases left between them. The chain's CDR3 is CATRRSGGEQYF. The CDR3 DNA is TGTGCCACACGGCGGAGTGGGGGGGAGCAGTACTTC.